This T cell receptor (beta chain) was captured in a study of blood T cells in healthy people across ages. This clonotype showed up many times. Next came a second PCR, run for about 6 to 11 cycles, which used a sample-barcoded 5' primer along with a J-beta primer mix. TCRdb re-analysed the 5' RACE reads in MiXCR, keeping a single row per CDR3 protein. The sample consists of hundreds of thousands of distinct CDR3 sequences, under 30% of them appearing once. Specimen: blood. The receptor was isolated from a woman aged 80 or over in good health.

DNA of the CDR3: TGCAGCGTGGAACCGGGACAACGGAGAAATACGCAGTATTTT. It yields the protein CSVEPGQRRNTQYF. The V call is TRBV29-1, the J call TRBJ2-3; D is perhaps TRBD1 (6 bases). V lost 6 bases, J lost 7 bases, and 20 bases lay in between. Germline CDR1 is SQVTM and CDR2 is ANQGSEA. The CDR3 length is 14 residues.